Listed below are T cell receptor beta chains from one sample, sequenced in a study of OX40 agonist ivuxolimab in advanced cancers. Measured with immunoSEQ multiplex PCR; TCRdb has only the in-frame clones, and not every one. The sample lists some 50,000 clones; about 94% were seen once. This specimen consisted of CD4+ or CD8+ T cells sorted from blood, obtained in a trial of the OX40 agonist ivuxolimab. The receptors come from an adult with an advanced solid tumor such as melanoma, head and neck, liver or kidney cancer. Both conserved end residues are part of each CDR3. Fields, in order: J gene, clone size, D gene, V gene, CDR3 DNA, CDR3 protein. The D gene is left open where the match is weak. Size tells how often a clone was seen (once, few, many) or the class of an expanded clone, and some rows leave it out.

J: TRBJ1-1; size: NA; D: NA; V: TRBV7-6; DNA: TGTGCCAGCAGCTTATCTGGGGGGCGCGGAACTGAAGCTTTCTTT; CDR3: CASSLSGGRGTEAFF
J: TRBJ1-3; size: once; D: NA; V: TRBV4-3; DNA: TGCGCCAGCAGCCAAGGGGACACCGTGTCTGGAAACACCATATATTTT; CDR3: CASSQGDTVSGNTIYF
J: TRBJ1-1; size: NA; D: NA; V: TRBV5-1; DNA: TGCGCCAGCAGATCCAGGGGGAACACTGAAGCTTTCTTT; CDR3: CASRSRGNTEAFF
J: TRBJ2-1; size: NA; D: NA; V: TRBV5-4; DNA: TGTGCCAGCAGTCATGCGGGACGGACCAATGAGCAGTTCTTC; CDR3: CASSHAGRTNEQFF
J: TRBJ1-1; size: NA; D: TRBD1; V: TRBV14; DNA: TGTGCCAGCAGGACAGGGATGAACACTGAAGCTTTCTTT; CDR3: CASRTGMNTEAFF
J: TRBJ2-4; size: NA; D: NA; V: TRBV10-1; DNA: TGCGCCAGCAGCGTAGGACAAAAATGGAGCATTCAGTACTTC; CDR3: CASSVGQKWSIQYF
J: TRBJ1-1; size: NA; D: NA; V: TRBV11-2; DNA: TGTGCCAGCAGCTTAGATACGCCTAGAAAGTGGGGCAGCACTGAAGCTTTCTTT; CDR3: CASSLDTPRKWGSTEAFF
J: TRBJ1-2; size: NA; D: TRBD1; V: TRBV27; DNA: TGTGCCAGCAGCTTATCGACGGGACAGCTCTATGGCTACACCTTC; CDR3: CASSLSTGQLYGYTF
J: TRBJ1-4; size: once; D: TRBD1; V: TRBV5-6; DNA: TGTGCCAGCAGCTCCCGGGACAGAGATGAAAAACTGTTTTTT; CDR3: CASSSRDRDEKLFF
J: TRBJ2-1; size: NA; D: NA; V: TRBV27; DNA: TGTGCCAGCAGGCCAGGGATACCCTACAATGAGCAGTTCTTC; CDR3: CASRPGIPYNEQFF
J: TRBJ2-7; size: NA; D: NA; V: TRBV5-6; DNA: TGTGCCAGCAGCGGCGGGACAGCCTACGAGCAGTACTTC; CDR3: CASSGGTAYEQYF
J: TRBJ1-4; size: NA; D: NA; V: TRBV9; DNA: TGTGCCAGCAGCGGTTCAGGGGCAACTAATGAAAAACTGTTTTTT; CDR3: CASSGSGATNEKLFF
J: TRBJ2-1; size: NA; D: NA; V: TRBV10-2; DNA: TGCGCCAGCAGTGAGTCGAAGACGAATGAGCAGTTCTTC; CDR3: CASSESKTNEQFF
J: TRBJ2-3; size: NA; D: NA; V: TRBV7-2; DNA: TGTGCCAGCAGCGTGGACAATACAGATACGCAGTATTTT; CDR3: CASSVDNTDTQYF
J: TRBJ1-2; size: NA; D: TRBD1; V: TRBV6-6; DNA: TGTGCCAGCAGTTCCTCGACAGGGGGTGCCTATGGCTACACCTTC; CDR3: CASSSSTGGAYGYTF
J: TRBJ1-2; size: NA; D: TRBD1; V: TRBV7-6; DNA: TGTGCCAGCAGCCCCGGACAGGGCGGATCTAACTATGGCTACACCTTC; CDR3: CASSPGQGGSNYGYTF
J: TRBJ2-7; size: NA; D: NA; V: TRBV27; DNA: TGTGCCAGCAGTTTACTTTACCCGGGACGAATTGGCTACGAGCAGTACTTC; CDR3: CASSLLYPGRIGYEQYF
J: TRBJ1-3; size: NA; D: TRBD1; V: TRBV28; DNA: TGTGCCAGCAGTCCCGGGACAGGGGGCTTCCCTGGAAACACCATATATTTT; CDR3: CASSPGTGGFPGNTIYF
J: TRBJ1-1; size: NA; D: NA; V: TRBV20-1; DNA: TGCAGTGCTAGCCCGAACACTGAAGCTTTCTTT; CDR3: CSASPNTEAFF
J: TRBJ2-7; size: NA; D: TRBD1; V: TRBV10-3; DNA: TGTGCCACCGGACAGGCCTCCTACGAGCAGTACTTC; CDR3: CATGQASYEQYF
J: TRBJ1-3; size: NA; D: NA; V: TRBV5-6; DNA: TGTGCCAGCAGCCCGAATCCTGGAAACACCATATATTTT; CDR3: CASSPNPGNTIYF
J: TRBJ1-4; size: once; D: NA; V: TRBV18; DNA: TGTGCCAGCTCACCAAAGCTCGGGACAAGCGAAAAACTGTTTTTT; CDR3: CASSPKLGTSEKLFF
J: TRBJ2-6; size: NA; D: NA; V: TRBV5-1; DNA: TGCGCCAGCAGCGCCACTGGGGCCAACGTCCTGACTTTC; CDR3: CASSATGANVLTF
J: TRBJ2-4; size: NA; D: TRBD2; V: TRBV10-2; DNA: TGCGCCAGCAGTGAGTCAGGAAGCGGGAGGCCGAAAAACATTCAGTACTTC; CDR3: CASSESGSGRPKNIQYF
J: TRBJ2-1; size: NA; D: TRBD2; V: TRBV6-5; DNA: TGTGCCAGCAGTGTAGGACTAGCGGGGATAAATGAGCAGTTCTTC; CDR3: CASSVGLAGINEQFF
J: TRBJ1-2; size: once; D: NA; V: TRBV4-1; DNA: TGCGCCAGCAGCCAAGGGCGGACTAACTATGGCTACACCTTC; CDR3: CASSQGRTNYGYTF
J: TRBJ2-7; size: NA; D: NA; V: TRBV27; DNA: TGTGCCAGCAGTTTAGGGATCTCCTACGAGCAGTACTTC; CDR3: CASSLGISYEQYF
J: TRBJ2-2; size: NA; D: NA; V: TRBV5-1; DNA: TGCGCCAGCAGCTTGGCGGGGTTGGCTCCTCTTTTCACCGGGGAGCTGTTTTTT; CDR3: CASSLAGLAPLFTGELFF
J: TRBJ2-2; size: NA; D: NA; V: TRBV7-6; DNA: TGTGCCAGCAGCTTAGGGTCGAACACCGGGGAGCTGTTTTTT; CDR3: CASSLGSNTGELFF
J: TRBJ2-3; size: NA; D: NA; V: TRBV9; DNA: TGTGCCAGCAGCGTATCGGGGTACACAGATACGCAGTATTTT; CDR3: CASSVSGYTDTQYF
J: TRBJ2-2; size: NA; D: NA; V: TRBV18; DNA: TGTGCCAGCTCTAAAGAGGACAGTGGGATGAACACCGGGGAGCTGTTTTTT; CDR3: CASSKEDSGMNTGELFF
J: TRBJ1-3; size: NA; D: NA; V: TRBV6-1; DNA: TGTGCCAGCAGTGAACGGGCAGGGCCAGGAAACACCATATATTTT; CDR3: CASSERAGPGNTIYF
J: TRBJ2-6; size: NA; D: NA; V: TRBV13; DNA: TGTGCCAGCAGCTTCTTGGGCTCTGGGGCCAACGTCCTGACTTTC; CDR3: CASSFLGSGANVLTF
J: TRBJ2-3; size: NA; D: TRBD2; V: TRBV4-3; DNA: TGCGCCAGCAGCCCTGTGACTAGCGGAGATACGCAGTATTTT; CDR3: CASSPVTSGDTQYF
J: TRBJ2-7; size: NA; D: NA; V: TRBV30; DNA: TGTGCCTCGGGGATGGGGAGCGAGCAGTACTTC; CDR3: CASGMGSEQYF
J: TRBJ2-3; size: NA; D: NA; V: TRBV9; DNA: TGTGCCAGCAGCCGCTTCGGGAGCACAGATACGCAGTATTTT; CDR3: CASSRFGSTDTQYF
J: TRBJ1-2; size: NA; D: NA; V: TRBV7-2; DNA: TGTGCCAGCAGCTGGCCTGGACAGAGAGCTAACTATGGCTACACCTTC; CDR3: CASSWPGQRANYGYTF
J: TRBJ2-3; size: NA; D: NA; V: TRBV5-4; DNA: TGTGCCAGCAGTCCAAACACAGATACGCAGTATTTT; CDR3: CASSPNTDTQYF
J: TRBJ2-7; size: NA; D: NA; V: TRBV11-2; DNA: TGTGCCAGCAGTCGTGGACTCGGCTACGAGCAGTACTTC; CDR3: CASSRGLGYEQYF
J: TRBJ2-7; size: once; D: TRBD2; V: TRBV5-6; DNA: TGTGCCAGCAGCTTAGGACTAGCGGGAGCCTACGAGCAGTACTTC; CDR3: CASSLGLAGAYEQYF
J: TRBJ2-7; size: once; D: TRBD2; V: TRBV5-5; DNA: TGTGCCAGCAGCATAGGACTAGCGGTTACCTACGAGCAGTACTTC; CDR3: CASSIGLAVTYEQYF
J: TRBJ1-3; size: NA; D: NA; V: TRBV30; DNA: TGTGCCTTCTCAGTCTCCTCTGGAAACACCATATATTTT; CDR3: CAFSVSSGNTIYF
J: TRBJ2-1; size: NA; D: TRBD2; V: TRBV10-3; DNA: TGTGCCATCAGGAGGGGCCTAGCGGGAGGTGGAGATGAGCAGTTCTTC; CDR3: CAIRRGLAGGGDEQFF
J: TRBJ2-7; size: NA; D: TRBD1; V: TRBV20-1; DNA: TGCAGTGCCCGAACAGGGGCTGAGCAGTACTTC; CDR3: CSARTGAEQYF
J: TRBJ2-5; size: NA; D: NA; V: TRBV5-1; DNA: TGCGCCAGCAGCTTGGCCCCGGGACAAGAGACCCAGTACTTC; CDR3: CASSLAPGQETQYF